This TCR beta chain appears in the sequencing data of a study of T cell responses to AZD1222 COVID-19 vaccine. In its sample, this clone was seen once. What it recognizes is unknown. The repertoire was sequenced with immunoSEQ multiplex PCR; TCRdb's copy has only in-frame clones and lacks some. The sample contains some 99,000 clones, nearly 90% of which appear only once. The CDR3 consists of 15 residues. Unmatched junction bases numbered 6, after V lost 5 bases and J lost 4 bases. Germline V gene sequence: CDR1 SGHTA, CDR2 FQGNSA. General study points: Nearly half of spike-specific TCRs reportedly go after variant regions that carry no mutations. It was only after the peak T cell response that any repertoires were sampled.

The sample in question was peripheral blood, obtained on day 0 of MenACWY control vaccination. The TCR was taken from an adult in good health. The V gene is TRBV7-2, the J gene TRBJ2-2; 8 bases agree with TRBD2. This CDR3 reads CASSPAGGGTGELFF. DNA for the CDR3: TGTGCCAGCAGCCCTGCGGGGGGAGGCACCGGGGAGCTGTTTTTT.